What follows are 18 T cell receptor beta chains derived from one specimen sequenced in a study of cytomegalovirus exposure and HLA in healthy donors. The PCR made use of 60 Vbeta and 13 Jbeta primers. This table comes from immunoSEQ multiplex PCR, and its TCRdb copy is limited to in-frame clones, with some not included. The sample shows roughly 60,000 clones, 70% to 85% of them seen only once. Material: PBMCs. Receptors were obtained from a woman aged 40 to 55 in good health and CMV-seropositive.

The chain recombines TRBV25-1 with TRBJ1-4, with unresolved D. CDR3 size: 14 residues. Trimming shortened V by 2 bases and J by 3 bases, and 7 bases separated the two germline ends. Per the germline V gene, CDR1 is MGHDK and CDR2 is SYGVNS. CDR3 protein: CASSELGPNEKLFF. DNA of the CDR3: TGTGCCAGCAGTGAACTGGGCCCTAATGAAAAACTGTTTTTT.

The V gene is TRBV12-5, the J gene TRBJ2-5; 7 bases match TRBD1. Per the germline V gene, CDR1 is LGHNT and CDR2 is FRNRAP. This CDR3 is 15 amino acids long. V lost 0 bases and J lost 2; bases outside the gene matches: 3. The DNA of the CDR3 is TGTGCTAGTGGTTTGGTGGGACAGCTACAAGAGACCCAGTACTTC. Amino acids: CASGLVGQLQETQYF.

This sequence joins TRBV18 and TRBJ2-3; the match to TRBD2 covers 14 bases. V lost 3 bases and J lost 0; bases outside the gene matches: 2. The CDR3 runs to 17 residues. In germline, CDR1 is KGHSH, CDR2 LQKENI. The CDR3 protein is CASSPTSGGASTDTQYF. CDR3 nucleotide sequence: TGTGCCAGCTCACCGACTAGCGGGGGGGCAAGCACAGATACGCAGTATTTT.

V usage is TRBV5-1 and J usage is TRBJ2-5, with D hard to call. The end of the DNA fits TRBJ2-7 better, so the J call may be wrong. CDR1 and CDR2 from the germline V gene are SGHRS and YFSETQ. This CDR3 region has 12 residues. The CDR3 reads CASSLAGSEQYF. DNA for the CDR3: TGCGCCAGCAGCTTGGCTGGAAGCGAGCAGTACTTC.

The rearrangement joins TRBV19 to TRBJ2-2; the D gene is possibly TRBD1 (6 bases). Trimming left V 10 bases short and J 0 bases short, with 15 bases between. The CDR3 runs 15 residues. Germline CDR1 LNHDA, CDR2 SQIVND (reference sequence). CDR3 sequence (DNA): TGTGCCACTACGACGGACAGAACGAACACCGGGGAGCTGTTTTTT. Protein product: CATTTDRTNTGELFF.

The rearrangement joins TRBV5-6 to TRBJ2-1, with D maybe TRBD1 (9 bases). CDR1 SGHDT and CDR2 YYEEEE come from the germline V gene. The V and J ends lost 5 bases and 15 bases respectively, with 24 bases between them. The CDR3 has 14 amino acids. CDR3 amino acids: CASRLQGAVTSVFF. The CDR3 DNA follows: TGTGCCAGCAGACTACAGGGGGCCGTGACTAGCGTGTTCTTC.

The chain couples TRBV2 to TRBJ1-1; D might be TRBD1 (6 bases). This CDR3 comprises 12 residues. The germline V gene has CDR1 SNHLY and CDR2 FYNNEI. Trimming stripped 7 bases from V and 8 bases from J, with 14 bases between. The CDR3 here is CASTPDSQEAFF. CDR3 sequence (DNA): TGTGCCAGCACCCCGGACAGCCAGGAAGCTTTCTTT.

The gene calls are TRBV10-3 and TRBJ1-2; 7 positions match TRBD1. The CDR3 loop spans 14 amino acids. Germline lookup yields CDR1 ENHRY and CDR2 SYGVKD. The V and J ends lost 6 bases and 5 bases, in that order; junction bases with no gene match: 9. The CDR3 DNA sequence: TGTGCCATCAGGAACCGGGACAGAAATTATGGCTACACCTTC. Its translation is CAIRNRDRNYGYTF.

This clone was seen only once. V is TRBV27 and J is TRBJ1-2; TRBD1 matches at 8 bases. This CDR3 contains 15 residues. From germline, CDR1 is MNHEY and CDR2 SMNVEV (reference sequence). V dropped 9 bases and J dropped 3; count of bases not matched to a gene: 12. The DNA for the CDR3 is TGTGCCAGTAGGGGACAGGCCCTTTTGGACTATGGCTACACCTTC. Its protein product is CASRGQALLDYGYTF.

This clone has a handful of counts. The rearrangement joins TRBV25-1 to TRBJ2-1, with TRBD2 as a possible D gene (6 bases). The CDR3 consists of 14 residues. CDR1 is MGHDK, CDR2 SYGVNS, per germline. Trimming stripped 6 bases from V and 4 bases from J, with 13 bases between. This chain's CDR3 is CASRGTQVYNEQFF. CDR3 DNA: TGTGCCAGCAGGGGGACTCAAGTATACAATGAGCAGTTCTTC.

The genes are TRBV18 and TRBJ1-1; 9 bases fit TRBD1. Germline V gives CDR1 KGHSH, CDR2 LQKENI. This CDR3 spans 16 amino acids. The ends lost 3 bases at V and 4 bases at J; junction bases unmatched: 9. The CDR3 region is CASSPRTGEGATEAFF. CDR3 in DNA: TGTGCCAGCTCACCGAGGACAGGGGAGGGGGCCACTGAAGCTTTCTTT.

The gene calls are TRBV29-1 and TRBJ2-3, with 9 nucleotides matching TRBD2. V trimming: 4 bases; J trimming: 4 bases; junction bases outside the gene matches: 0. Germline V gene lookup returns CDR1 SQVTM and CDR2 ANQGSEA. The CDR3 runs 12 residues. The CDR3 spells CSVVAGADTQYF. Written as DNA, the CDR3 is TGCAGCGTTGTAGCGGGGGCAGATACGCAGTATTTT.

The chain employs TRBV20-1 and TRBJ2-3; weak D call: TRBD2 (6 bases). Germline-derived CDR1 and CDR2 are DFQATT and SNEGSKA (reference sequence). The CDR3 has 11 residues. In nucleotides, the CDR3 is TGCACCGGCCAGGGAGGAGATACGCAGTATTTT. Translated: CTGQGGDTQYF.

The chain employs TRBV4-1 and TRBJ2-2; D might be TRBD1 (5 bases). Per germline, CDR1 MGHRA and CDR2 YSYEKL. The ends were cut back, 7 bases at V and 5 bases at J, with 32 bases in the middle. CDR3 length equals 20 residues. CDR3 sequence: CASNPTSQGFGAGRTGELFF. In DNA form, the CDR3 reads TGCGCCAGCAACCCGACCAGCCAAGGGTTTGGGGCCGGTCGGACCGGGGAGCTGTTTTTT.

This clone was recorded a few times. J is TRBJ2-7 and V is TRBV5-1; D possibly corresponds to TRBD1 (5 bases). The CDR3 is made up of 14 amino acids. The V end lost 2 bases, the J end lost 3 bases, and 12 bases lay between the germline ends. The V gene's germline CDR1 is SGHRS and CDR2 YFSETQ. CDR3 bases: TGCGCCAGCAGCTTTTCCGACAGAGACTACGAGCAGTACTTC. Translating gives CASSFSDRDYEQYF.

This clone was detected once. This sequence joins TRBV5-1 and TRBJ1-5, with 8 bases fitting TRBD1. The CDR3 consists of 15 residues. Germline CDR1 reads SGHRS; CDR2 reads YFSETQ. V was clipped by 4 bases and J by 4 bases; unmatched bases: 7. The CDR3 DNA is TGCGCCAGCAGCCTATTGGGACAGGTTAATCAGCCCCAGCATTTT. This sequence encodes CASSLLGQVNQPQHF.

This chain connects TRBV5-5 to TRBJ1-2; no definite D call. The CDR3 covers 15 residues. In germline, CDR1 is SGHKS, CDR2 YYEKEE (reference sequence). Trimming cost V 2 bases and J 4 bases, with 15 bases left between them. CDR3 sequence (DNA): TGTGCCAGCAGCTTCTTAGTACTGGGAGCCTATGGCTACACCTTC. Its protein is CASSFLVLGAYGYTF.

This chain links TRBV6-5 with TRBJ2-2; D call uncertain. V was shortened by 7 bases and J by 8 bases, with 8 bases between the two germline ends. This CDR3 has 11 residues. The germline CDR1 and CDR2 sequences are MNHEY and SVGAGI. CDR3 nucleotide sequence: TGTGCCAGCACCGCGAGGGGGGAGCTGTTTTTT. Protein sequence: CASTARGELFF.